This entry features one T cell receptor (beta chain) sequence. No antigen is known for it. TCRdb keeps only in-frame clones here, not all; method: immunoSEQ multiplex PCR. The sample carries about 1.1 million clones, around 78% recorded once. The donors, all of them Caucasian adults, lived in Nashville, Tennessee. Per the germline V gene, CDR1 is MGHDK and CDR2 is SYGVNS. The V end was cut by 3 bases, the J end by 2 bases, with 20 bases between. The length of the CDR3 is 18 residues. This specimen comes from a study of shared clonotypes between healthy human individuals. Whole-study results and caveats: A reduction in generation probabilities was seen for non-shared clonotypes relative to those shared by all four donors. The sole specimen, blood, was sampled, and tissue repertoires likely differ.

Sequenced sample: memory CD4+ T cells from PBMCs. Indicated subset: CD45RA-negative fraction. The source is a man aged 18 to 29 in good health. Some clones in this sample may be carry-over from other donors' samples. The rearrangement joins TRBV25-1 to TRBJ1-5, with D perhaps matching TRBD1 (5 bases). Written as DNA, the CDR3 is TGTGCCAGCAGTGAGGGTGAACTACAGGATTCTGGCAATCAGCCCCAGCATTTT. Its translation is CASSEGELQDSGNQPQHF.